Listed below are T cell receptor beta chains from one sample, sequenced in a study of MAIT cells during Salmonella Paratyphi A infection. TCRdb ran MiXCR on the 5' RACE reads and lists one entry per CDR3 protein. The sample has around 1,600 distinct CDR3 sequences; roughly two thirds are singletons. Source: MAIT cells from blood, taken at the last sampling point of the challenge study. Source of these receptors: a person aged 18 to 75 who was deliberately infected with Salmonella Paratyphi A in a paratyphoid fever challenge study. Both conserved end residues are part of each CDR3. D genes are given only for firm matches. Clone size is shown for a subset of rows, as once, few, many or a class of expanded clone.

cdr3_aa: CASTEEGSGYTF
cdr3_nt: TGTGCCAGCACCGAGGAGGGATCTGGCTACACCTTC
j_call: TRBJ1-2
v_call: TRBV28
clone_size: NA
d_call: NA

cdr3_aa: CASTRDRGSNQPQHF
cdr3_nt: TGTGCCAGCACCCGGGACAGGGGTAGCAATCAGCCCCAGCATTTT
j_call: TRBJ1-5
v_call: TRBV12-3/TRBV12-4
clone_size: NA
d_call: TRBD1

cdr3_aa: CSVGDGVSSYEQYF
cdr3_nt: TGCAGCGTGGGGGACGGGGTGAGCTCCTACGAGCAGTACTTC
j_call: TRBJ2-7
v_call: TRBV29-1
clone_size: NA
d_call: NA

cdr3_aa: CSALAKNIQYF
cdr3_nt: TGCAGTGCTCTAGCCAAAAACATTCAGTACTTC
j_call: TRBJ2-4
v_call: TRBV20-1
clone_size: NA
d_call: NA

cdr3_aa: CSAPRQGGAYEQYF
cdr3_nt: TGCAGTGCCCCTAGGCAGGGAGGCGCGTACGAGCAGTACTTC
j_call: TRBJ2-7
v_call: TRBV20-1
clone_size: once
d_call: NA

cdr3_aa: CASSSGLLDLGDDTQYF
cdr3_nt: TGTGCCAGCAGCTCGGGACTATTAGATTTGGGCGACGATACGCAGTATTTT
j_call: TRBJ2-3
v_call: TRBV7-8
clone_size: NA
d_call: TRBD2

cdr3_aa: CSAAEGHTSSSGANVLTF
cdr3_nt: TGCAGTGCTGCCGAAGGACACACCTCGTCGTCTGGGGCCAACGTCCTGACTTTC
j_call: TRBJ2-6
v_call: TRBV20-1
clone_size: few
d_call: NA

cdr3_aa: CASSFGPTDTQYF
cdr3_nt: TGTGCCAGCAGCTTCGGTCCCACAGATACGCAGTATTTT
j_call: TRBJ2-3
v_call: TRBV7-2
clone_size: NA
d_call: NA

cdr3_aa: CASRQNLGDAGELFF
cdr3_nt: TGTGCCAGCAGACAAAATCTCGGGGACGCCGGGGAGCTGTTTTTT
j_call: TRBJ2-2
v_call: TRBV4-2
clone_size: medium-sized
d_call: NA

cdr3_aa: CASSPPESSYNEQFF
cdr3_nt: TGTGCCAGCAGCCCCCCCGAGAGCTCCTACAATGAGCAGTTCTTC
j_call: TRBJ2-1
v_call: TRBV4-2
clone_size: few
d_call: NA

cdr3_aa: CSASAGPIYNEQFF
cdr3_nt: TGCAGTGCTAGCGCGGGACCGATCTACAATGAGCAGTTCTTC
j_call: TRBJ2-1
v_call: TRBV20-1
clone_size: once
d_call: NA

cdr3_aa: CSARDGGGQDGNSGANVLTF
cdr3_nt: TGCAGTGCTAGAGATGGGGGGGGCCAAGATGGAAACTCTGGGGCCAACGTCCTGACTTTC
j_call: TRBJ2-6
v_call: TRBV20-1
clone_size: NA
d_call: NA

cdr3_aa: CASSDRDNSPLHF
cdr3_nt: TGTGCCAGCAGTGACAGGGATAATTCACCCCTCCACTTT
j_call: TRBJ1-6
v_call: TRBV6-1
clone_size: many
d_call: NA

cdr3_aa: CASSLVAHTAGANVLTF
cdr3_nt: TGCGCCAGCAGCTTGGTAGCGCACACAGCTGGGGCCAACGTCCTGACTTTC
j_call: TRBJ2-6
v_call: TRBV5-1
clone_size: NA
d_call: NA

cdr3_aa: CASSYSRGDQPQHF
cdr3_nt: TGTGCCAGCAGTTACTCGAGGGGGGATCAGCCCCAGCATTTT
j_call: TRBJ1-5
v_call: TRBV6-5
clone_size: NA
d_call: NA

cdr3_aa: CASSDGAGGGAYNEQFF
cdr3_nt: TGTGCCAGCAGTGATGGAGCGGGAGGGGGTGCCTACAATGAGCAGTTCTTC
j_call: TRBJ2-1
v_call: TRBV6-4
clone_size: few
d_call: TRBD2

cdr3_aa: CASSIGLAGGDEQYF
cdr3_nt: TGCGCCAGCAGTATAGGACTAGCGGGAGGAGACGAGCAGTACTTC
j_call: TRBJ2-7
v_call: TRBV5-1
clone_size: NA
d_call: TRBD2

cdr3_aa: CASMTTQGEGTGELFF
cdr3_nt: TGTGCCAGCATGACTACACAGGGGGAGGGCACCGGGGAGCTGTTTTTT
j_call: TRBJ2-2
v_call: TRBV6-1
clone_size: few
d_call: NA

cdr3_aa: CASSFNSPLHF
cdr3_nt: TGTGCCAGCAGCTTTAACTCACCCCTCCACTTT
j_call: TRBJ1-6
v_call: TRBV7-2
clone_size: few
d_call: NA

cdr3_aa: CASSPTGESGEQFF
cdr3_nt: TGTGCCAGCAGCCCGACAGGGGAGTCGGGTGAGCAGTTCTTC
j_call: TRBJ2-1
v_call: TRBV6-4
clone_size: few
d_call: TRBD1

cdr3_aa: CASSPGVTVREQYF
cdr3_nt: TGCGCCAGCAGCCCCGGGGTGACAGTCCGCGAGCAGTACTTC
j_call: TRBJ2-7
v_call: TRBV5-1
clone_size: NA
d_call: NA

cdr3_aa: CSASSLLAEHTGELFF
cdr3_nt: TGCAGTGCCAGTAGTTTACTAGCGGAGCACACCGGGGAGCTGTTTTTT
j_call: TRBJ2-2
v_call: TRBV20-1
clone_size: NA
d_call: TRBD2

cdr3_aa: CASSQGMVADDTGELFF
cdr3_nt: TGCGCCAGCAGCCAAGGCATGGTAGCTGACGACACCGGGGAGCTGTTTTTT
j_call: TRBJ2-2
v_call: TRBV4-3
clone_size: medium-sized
d_call: NA

cdr3_aa: CATSSDRGSGANVLTF
cdr3_nt: TGTGCCACCAGCAGTGACAGGGGATCTGGGGCCAACGTCCTGACTTTC
j_call: TRBJ2-6
v_call: TRBV15
clone_size: NA
d_call: TRBD1

cdr3_aa: CASSNSNSGRYNEQFF
cdr3_nt: TGTGCCAGCAGCAATTCGAATAGCGGGAGATACAATGAGCAGTTCTTC
j_call: TRBJ2-1
v_call: TRBV7-2
clone_size: NA
d_call: TRBD2

cdr3_aa: CASSPTVGSNQPQHF
cdr3_nt: TGTGCCAGCTCTCCGACAGTTGGGAGCAATCAGCCCCAGCATTTT
j_call: TRBJ1-5
v_call: TRBV18
clone_size: NA
d_call: NA

cdr3_aa: CSARDLASGGESTGELFF
cdr3_nt: TGCAGTGCTAGAGATCTCGCTAGCGGGGGGGAGAGCACCGGGGAGCTGTTTTTT
j_call: TRBJ2-2
v_call: TRBV20-1
clone_size: many
d_call: TRBD2